This T cell receptor beta chain was profiled in a study of CD8 T cells in Susac syndrome. After extraction with the RNeasy kit, roughly 0.45 to 1 ug of the RNA was reverse transcribed using random hexamers. The immunoSEQ assay covered 54 Vbeta and 13 Jbeta segments for CDR3. Each CDR3 protein is one row after TCRdb ran MiXCR on the immunoSEQ multiplex PCR reads. This sample has 70,000 to 75,000 distinct CDR3 sequences, with 93% found just once. Germline-derived CDR1 and CDR2 are SGHRS and YFSETQ. The CDR3 totals 15 residues. The V end was cut by 1 base, the J end by 6 bases, with 13 bases between. The origin of this receptor is a human donor with Susac syndrome. The chain has TRBV5-1 and TRBJ2-2; D could derive from TRBD1 or TRBD2 (5 bases each). The specimen was CD4+ T cells from PBMCs. Here the CDR3 DNA reads TGCGCCAGCAGCTTGCTCGGGACCATGGCCGGGGAGCTGTTTTTT. This sequence encodes CASSLLGTMAGELFF.